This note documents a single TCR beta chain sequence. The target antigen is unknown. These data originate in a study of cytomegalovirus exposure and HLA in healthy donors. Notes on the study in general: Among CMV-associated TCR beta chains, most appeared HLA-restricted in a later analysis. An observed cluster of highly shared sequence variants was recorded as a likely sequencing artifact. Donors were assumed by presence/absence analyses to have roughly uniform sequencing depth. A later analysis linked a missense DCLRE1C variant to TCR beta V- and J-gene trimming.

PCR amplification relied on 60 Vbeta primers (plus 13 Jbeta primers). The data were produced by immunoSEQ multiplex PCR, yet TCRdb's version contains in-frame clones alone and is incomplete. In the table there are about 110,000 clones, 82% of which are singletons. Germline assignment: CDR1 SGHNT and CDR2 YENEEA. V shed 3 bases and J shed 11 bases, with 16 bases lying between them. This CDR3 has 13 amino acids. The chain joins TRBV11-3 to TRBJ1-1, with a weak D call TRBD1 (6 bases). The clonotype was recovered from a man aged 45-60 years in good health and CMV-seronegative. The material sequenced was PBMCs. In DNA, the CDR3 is TGTGCCAGCAGCTTGGGGACATCACCCCGGGCTTTCTTT. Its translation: CASSLGTSPRAFF.